One sample yielded the 20 T cell receptor beta chains listed below, sequenced in a study of control samples from healthy donors and cancer patients. Data came from immunoSEQ multiplex PCR; TCRdb stores just in-frame clones and leaves some out. The sample shows about 160,000 clones, more than 85% of them seen only once. Sequencing was done on a sample of blood. All receptors come from a woman aged 30 to 39 in good health.

The chain employs TRBV5-1 and TRBJ2-3, with 8 bases fitting TRBD2. Germline values: CDR1 SGHRS, CDR2 YFSETQ. Unmatched junction bases numbered 9, after V lost 6 bases and J lost 6 bases. The CDR3 has 14 amino acids. The CDR3 sequence is CASNRGGGMDTQYF. The CDR3 coding sequence is TGCGCCAGCAACCGGGGGGGAGGCATGGATACGCAGTATTTT.

The gene calls are TRBV2 and TRBJ1-6, with no clear D. Between the trimmed V and J ends, which lost 5 bases and 5 bases, there was a span of 7 bases. This CDR3 is 13 amino acids long. The germline gives CDR1 SNHLY, CDR2 FYNNEI. The CDR3 loop is CASSQDHNSPLHF. CDR3 in DNA: TGTGCCAGCAGTCAGGACCATAATTCACCCCTCCACTTT. The full variable domain, rest sourced from reference TRBV2 and TRBJ1-6, is EPEVTQTPSHQVTQMGQEVILRCVPISNHLYFYWYRQILGQKVEFLVSFYNNEISEKSEIFDDQFSVERPDGSNFTLKIRSTKLEDSAMYFCASSQDHNSPLHFGNGTRLTVT.

This clone was counted a single time. CDR3 protein: CASSAARESYEQYF. The CDR3, as DNA: TGTGCCAGCAGCGCGGCTAGGGAGTCCTACGAGCAGTACTTC. The V gene is TRBV7-2, the J gene TRBJ2-7, with a weak D call TRBD2 (5 bases). Germline-derived CDR1 and CDR2 are SGHTA and FQGNSA. Trimming left V 5 bases short and J 1 base short, with 12 bases between. The CDR3 has 14 residues.

The rearrangement uses TRBV30 and TRBJ1-4; no reliable D call. Germline CDR1 is GTSNPN and CDR2 is SVGIG (reference sequence). V lost 1 base to trimming and J lost 1 base, with 10 bases between them. The CDR3 is made up of 15 amino acids. The CDR3 nucleotides read TGTGCCTGGAGTGACCCCAGGCGAACTAATGAAAAACTGTTTTTT. It codes for CAWSDPRRTNEKLFF.

The chain couples TRBV10-2 to TRBJ2-2; D is unclear. The CDR3 runs to 17 residues. Germline assignment: CDR1 WSHSY and CDR2 SAAADI. The germline V and J ends were trimmed by 0 bases and 8 bases, with 19 bases remaining between them. CDR3 nucleotides: TGCGCCAGCAGTGAGTCTTACCAGCTAGGGAAATATGGGGAGCTGTTTTTT. As protein: CASSESYQLGKYGELFF.

The chain carries TRBV5-1 and TRBJ2-5; D may be TRBD1 (6 bases). This CDR3 spans 14 amino acids. V lost 2 bases, J lost 5 bases, and 13 bases lay in between. Germline assignment: CDR1 SGHRS and CDR2 YFSETQ. CDR3 in amino acids: CASSFEQGWETQYF. In DNA, the CDR3 is TGCGCCAGCAGCTTCGAACAGGGTTGGGAGACCCAGTACTTC. The whole variable domain, remainder taken from reference TRBV5-1 and TRBJ2-5, is KAGVTQTPRYLIKTRGQQVTLSCSPISGHRSVSWYQQTPGQGLQFLFEYFSETQRNKGNFPGRFSGRQFSNSRSEMNVSTLELGDSALYLCASSFEQGWETQYFGPGTRLLVL.

V gene TRBV5-4 combines with J gene TRBJ2-7; perhaps TRBD1 as D (6 bases). The V and J ends lost 0 bases and 0 bases respectively, with 7 bases between them. The CDR3 is 14 amino acids. The germline V gene encodes CDR1 SGHNT and CDR2 YYREEE (reference sequence). The CDR3 DNA follows: TGTGCCAGCAGCTTGGAGGGGGACTCCTACGAGCAGTACTTC. Translation: CASSLEGDSYEQYF.

The rearrangement uses TRBV27 and TRBJ1-3; the D gene is possibly TRBD1 (5 bases). The CDR3 has 14 residues. The V end was cut by 7 bases, the J end by 4 bases, with 14 bases between. Looked up from germline, CDR1 is MNHEY and CDR2 is SMNVEV (reference sequence). CDR3 region: CASMGGTSGNTIYF. The CDR3 region has the DNA TGTGCCAGCATGGGGGGAACATCGGGAAACACCATATATTTT.

The gene calls are TRBV10-3 and TRBJ1-4; the D gene is possibly TRBD1 (5 bases). This CDR3 is 14 amino acids long. Germline V lookup: CDR1 ENHRY, CDR2 SYGVKD. Trimming took 2 bases from V and 8 from J, leaving 12 bases between them. The CDR3 reads CAISEDGAGEKLFF. In nucleotides, the CDR3 is TGTGCCATCAGTGAGGATGGGGCGGGCGAAAAACTGTTTTTT.

The chain employs TRBV11-1 and TRBJ1-2, with 8 bases fitting TRBD1. The CDR3 covers 13 residues. CDR1 SGHAT and CDR2 FQDESV come from the germline V gene (reference sequence). V trimming: 5 bases; J trimming: 8 bases; junction bases outside the gene matches: 7. The CDR3 region is CASSPRTGQGYTF. CDR3 nucleotide sequence: TGTGCCAGCAGCCCAAGGACAGGGCAAGGCTACACCTTC.

This sequence joins TRBV27 and TRBJ1-1, with D perhaps TRBD1 (6 bases). Trimming cost V 6 bases and J 0 bases, with 14 bases left between them. The CDR3 runs to 15 residues. Germline V gene sequence: CDR1 MNHEY, CDR2 SMNVEV (reference sequence). The DNA for the CDR3 is TGTGCCAGCAGACCCGAAGGGGGAATGAACACTGAAGCTTTCTTT. Translated, it gives CASRPEGGMNTEAFF.

The chain employs TRBV7-9 and TRBJ1-6; a possible D gene is TRBD1 (5 bases). CDR3 size: 16 residues. CDR1 SEHNR and CDR2 FQNEAQ come from the germline V gene (reference sequence). V lost 0 bases and J 3 bases, leaving 9 bases between the germline ends. The CDR3 DNA is TGTGCCAGCAGCTTAGCGCGGGGGGTCTATAATTCACCCCTCCACTTT. This encodes CASSLARGVYNSPLHF. Based on the CDR3 plus reference TRBV7-9 and TRBJ1-6, the full variable domain is DTGVSQNPRHKITKRGQNVTFRCDPISEHNRLYWYRQTLGQGPEFLTYFQNEAQLEKSRLLSDRFSAERPKGSFSTLEIQRTEQGDSAMYLCASSLARGVYNSPLHFGNGTRLTVT.

Points on this clone: Within the sample, other DNA sequences also encode this same CDR3. The CDR3 coding sequence is TGCAGTGCCTCCCCCGGGTACGAGCAGTACTTC. Its protein is CSASPGYEQYF. The rearrangement uses TRBV20-1 and TRBJ2-7, with unresolved D. Per the germline V gene, CDR1 is DFQATT and CDR2 is SNEGSKA (reference sequence). Trimming took 6 bases from V and 4 from J, leaving 10 bases between them. There are 11 residues in the CDR3.

The chain combines TRBV11-2 with TRBJ2-1, with 16 bases fitting TRBD2. Per the germline V gene, CDR1 is SGHAT and CDR2 is FQNNGV. V was clipped by 5 bases and J by 8 bases; unmatched bases: 6. The CDR3 covers 16 residues. The CDR3 loop is CASSKGLAGGIDEQFF. In DNA form, the CDR3 reads TGTGCCAGCAGCAAGGGACTAGCGGGAGGGATCGATGAGCAGTTCTTC.

This sequence joins TRBV5-4 and TRBJ2-7; TRBD2 agrees at 7 bases. This CDR3 region has 14 residues. Trimming cost V 4 bases and J 1 base; bases outside gene matches: 5. Germline-derived CDR1 and CDR2 are SGHNT and YYREEE (reference sequence). In DNA, the CDR3 is TGTGCCAGCAGCATCAGCGGGAAGTCCTACGAGCAGTACTTC. Translating gives CASSISGKSYEQYF. The complete variable domain, with remaining parts taken from reference TRBV5-4 and TRBJ2-7, reads ETGVTQSPTHLIKTRGQQVTLRCSSQSGHNTVSWYQQALGQGPQFIFQYYREEENGRGNFPPRFSGLQFPNYSSELNVNALELDDSALYLCASSISGKSYEQYFGPGTRLTVT.

The V and J genes are TRBV9 and TRBJ1-1; no definite D call. The CDR3 runs 13 residues. The germline gives CDR1 SGDLS, CDR2 YYNGEE. V dropped 6 bases and J dropped 0 bases, with 9 bases sitting between them. In DNA form, the CDR3 reads TGTGCCAGCATTCCAGTCTTGAACACTGAAGCTTTCTTT. Protein: CASIPVLNTEAFF.

V is TRBV11-2 and J is TRBJ1-2; 7 nucleotides match TRBD1. From germline, CDR1 is SGHAT and CDR2 FQNNGV. Trimming at V came to 5 bases and at J to 4 bases, leaving 13 bases not matched to a gene. CDR3 length: 16 residues. CDR3 DNA sequence: TGTGCCAGCAGCCCTACGGCGGCAGGGGGGTTCTATGGCTACACCTTC. Residues: CASSPTAAGGFYGYTF.

This rearrangement joins TRBV25-1 to TRBJ2-7, with D tentatively TRBD2 (6 bases). The germline gives CDR1 MGHDK, CDR2 SYGVNS. This CDR3 is built from 14 residues. Trimming cost V 4 bases and J 0 bases, with 10 bases left between them. CDR3 sequence reads: CASSAGGSSYEQYF. Written as DNA, the CDR3 is TGTGCCAGCAGTGCCGGAGGGAGCTCCTACGAGCAGTACTTC.

J is TRBJ2-2 and V is TRBV7-2; no reliable D call. This CDR3 is 16 amino acids long. The germline V gene encodes CDR1 SGHTA and CDR2 FQGNSA. Trimming shortened V by 1 base and J by 0 bases, and 9 bases separated the two germline ends. CDR3 protein: CASSLVSATNTGELFF. The DNA of the CDR3 is TGTGCCAGCAGCTTAGTTTCAGCGACGAACACCGGGGAGCTGTTTTTT.

The chain is built from TRBV18 and TRBJ1-1; D gene ambiguous. The V and J ends lost 1 base and 0 bases respectively, with 15 bases between them. CDR1 and CDR2 (germline): KGHSH, LQKENI. This CDR3 is 17 amino acids long. CDR3 amino acids: CASSPLLFGKMNTEAFF. The DNA of the CDR3 is TGTGCCAGCTCACCACTCCTCTTCGGGAAGATGAACACTGAAGCTTTCTTT. The full variable domain, its missing parts supplied by reference TRBV18 and TRBJ1-1, is NAGVMQNPRHLVRRRGQEARLRCSPMKGHSHVYWYRQLPEEGLKFMVYLQKENIIDESGMPKERFSAEFPKEGPSILRIQQVVRGDSAAYFCASSPLLFGKMNTEAFFGQGTRLTVV.